Below are 28 T cell receptor beta chains sequenced from a single sample in a study of patients and donors after allogeneic stem cell transplantation. TCRdb called the RT-PCR reads again in MiXCR, with one record for every CDR3 protein. The data show 30,000 to 40,000 distinct CDR3 sequences, 37% seen once. The sequencing input was blood, either unsorted or a sorted T cell fraction (not recorded which). The source of these receptors is a human donor who was either an allogeneic HSCT recipient or a stem cell or donor lymphocyte infusion donor (not recorded which). It is not recorded whose cells these are; they may come from a transplant donor.

The CDR3 protein is CASSTVGRNTEAFF. The CDR3 DNA is TGTGCCAGCAGTACCGTAGGACGGAACACTGAAGCTTTCTTT. The chain has TRBV27 and TRBJ1-1; D remains unclear. The CDR3 is 14 residues long. V lost 5 bases and J 1 base, leaving 11 bases between the germline ends. CDR1 is MNHEY, CDR2 SMNVEV, per germline (reference sequence).

This clonotype was observed a handful of times. The V and J genes are TRBV20-1 and TRBJ1-4; D call uncertain. Germline values: CDR1 DFQATT, CDR2 SNEGSKA (reference sequence). The CDR3 runs 12 residues. Deletions cut 5 bases from V and 3 bases from J, with 7 bases between. Here the CDR3 DNA reads TGCAGTGCTCACGGATCTAATGAAAAACTGTTTTTT. This translates into CSAHGSNEKLFF.

This clonotype occurred a few times. The chain joins TRBV27 to TRBJ1-2; D remains unclear. V was cut by 0 bases and J by 3 bases, with 8 bases left in between. CDR3 length: 14 residues. Germline CDR1 and CDR2: MNHEY and SMNVEV (reference sequence). In nucleotides, the CDR3 is TGTGCCAGCAGTTTATCCCCCCAGGACTATGGCTACACCTTC. It is translated as CASSLSPQDYGYTF.

In its sample, this clonotype was seen a few times. V is TRBV7-2 and J is TRBJ2-5; D might be TRBD1 or TRBD2, each matching 6 bases. Per germline, CDR1 SGHTA and CDR2 FQGNSA. Trimming cost V 6 bases and J 4 bases, with 9 bases left between them. This CDR3 has 12 amino acids. The CDR3 reads CASRGGGETQYF. CDR3 coding DNA: TGTGCCAGCAGAGGAGGGGGAGAGACCCAGTACTTC.

The chain uses TRBV29-1 and TRBJ2-3; 8 positions match TRBD1. With 6 bases clipped from V and 5 bases from J, the junction kept 4 bases outside the gene matches. CDR3 length equals 12 residues. CDR1 is SQVTM, CDR2 ANQGSEA, per germline. Here the CDR3 reads CSVGTGVDTQYF. CDR3 nucleotides: TGCAGCGTCGGGACAGGAGTAGATACGCAGTATTTT.

The chain combines TRBV7-9 with TRBJ1-5; D gene unclear. V dropped 2 bases and J dropped 7 bases, with 9 bases sitting between them. Germline CDR1 is SEHNR and CDR2 is FQNEAQ (reference sequence). This CDR3 has 13 residues. The DNA of the CDR3 is TGTGCCAGCAGCTTAATAGTGGCCCAGCCCCAGCATTTT. Its translation: CASSLIVAQPQHF. Full variable domain (outside the CDR3, taken from reference TRBV7-9 and TRBJ1-5): DTGVSQNPRHKITKRGQNVTFRCDPISEHNRLYWYRQTLGQGPEFLTYFQNEAQLEKSRLLSDRFSAERPKGSFSTLEIQRTEQGDSAMYLCASSLIVAQPQHFGDGTRLSIL.

This clonotype occurred a few times. V is TRBV6-5 and J is TRBJ1-2, with D unclear. V was trimmed by 8 bases and J by 2 bases, leaving 9 bases between them. The germline CDR1 and CDR2 sequences are MNHEY and SVGAGI. The CDR3 is made up of 12 amino acids. CDR3 in DNA: TGTGCCAGCCCCGGGCAGAACTATGGCTACACCTTC. It specifies CASPGQNYGYTF.

The chain joins TRBV2 to TRBJ1-1, with unresolved D. Germline-derived CDR1 and CDR2 are SNHLY and FYNNEI. The V end was cut by 7 bases, the J end by 9 bases, with 15 bases between. The CDR3 extends over 12 amino acids. Here the CDR3 reads CASTPWASKAFF. The CDR3 DNA reads TGTGCCAGCACTCCCTGGGCCTCCAAAGCTTTCTTT. Full variable domain (rest looked up from reference TRBV2 and TRBJ1-1): EPEVTQTPSHQVTQMGQEVILRCVPISNHLYFYWYRQILGQKVEFLVSFYNNEISEKSEIFDDQFSVERPDGSNFTLKIRSTKLEDSAMYFCASTPWASKAFFGQGTRLTVV.

The V and J genes are TRBV20-1 and TRBJ1-1, with TRBD1 matching 9 bases. This CDR3 is 12 amino acids long. Germline V lookup: CDR1 DFQATT, CDR2 SNEGSKA (reference sequence). V lost 5 bases and J lost 10; bases outside the gene matches: 8. CDR3: CSAPPGQGLAFF. The DNA for the CDR3 is TGCAGTGCTCCCCCGGGACAGGGCCTAGCTTTCTTT.

In its sample, this clonotype was seen a few times. The rearrangement links TRBV10-3 to TRBJ1-5, with D hard to call. Germline V gene data show CDR1 as ENHRY and CDR2 as SYGVKD. The CDR3 extends over 12 amino acids. Trimming took off 4 bases at V and 7 bases at J, with 8 bases between the two ends. CDR3 sequence (DNA): TGTGCCATCAGTGGGGTAGGGCAGCCCCAGCATTTT. It translates to CAISGVGQPQHF.

The V and J genes are TRBV7-9 and TRBJ1-6, with D tentatively TRBD1 (5 bases). The V end was cut by 6 bases, the J end by 7 bases, with 16 bases between. The CDR3 totals 15 residues. Germline CDR1 and CDR2: SEHNR and FQNEAQ (reference sequence). As DNA, the CDR3 is TGTGCCAGCAGGCCACGGGACGGAAGAAATTCACCCCTCCACTTT. Translating gives CASRPRDGRNSPLHF. Full variable domain (outside the CDR3, taken from reference TRBV7-9 and TRBJ1-6): DTGVSQNPRHKITKRGQNVTFRCDPISEHNRLYWYRQTLGQGPEFLTYFQNEAQLEKSRLLSDRFSAERPKGSFSTLEIQRTEQGDSAMYLCASRPRDGRNSPLHFGNGTRLTVT.

This clonotype has only a few counts. The rearrangement uses TRBV6-1 and TRBJ1-2; D ambiguous. Germline V gene data show CDR1 as MNHNS and CDR2 as SASEGT. The germline V and J ends were trimmed by 1 base and 4 bases, with 7 bases remaining between them. The CDR3 sequence is 13 residues long. The CDR3 spells CASSEVTVYGYTF. The CDR3 DNA sequence: TGTGCCAGCAGTGAAGTAACAGTCTATGGCTACACCTTC.

The CDR3, as DNA: TGTGCCAGCACTCCAGACGAGCAGTACTTC. The encoded protein is CASTPDEQYF. This sequence joins TRBV27 and TRBJ2-7, with D unresolved. Deletions cut 7 bases from V and 5 bases from J, with 6 bases between. The germline V gene encodes CDR1 MNHEY and CDR2 SMNVEV (reference sequence). The CDR3 is made up of 10 amino acids.

The rearrangement links TRBV9 to TRBJ2-1; TRBD2 matches 9 bases. In germline, CDR1 is SGDLS, CDR2 YYNGEE. This CDR3 spans 13 amino acids. V was pared by 1 base and J by 10 bases, with 3 bases of the junction left unmatched. CDR3 DNA sequence: TGTGCCAGCAGCGTACGACTAGCGGCCGAGCAGTTCTTC. Encoded protein: CASSVRLAAEQFF.

The CDR3 coding sequence is TGTGCCAGCGTACGCGGCACAGATACGCAGTATTTT. It codes for CASVRGTDTQYF. This chain joins TRBV7-9 and TRBJ2-3; unclear D gene. Per the germline V gene, CDR1 is SEHNR and CDR2 is FQNEAQ (reference sequence). V was shortened by 8 bases and J by 1 base, with 7 bases between the two germline ends. CDR3 length equals 12 residues.

Only a few counts were recorded for this clonotype. J is TRBJ1-1 and V is TRBV20-1; D uncertain. CDR1 is DFQATT, CDR2 SNEGSKA, per germline (reference sequence). The ends were cut back, 5 bases at V and 1 base at J, with 8 bases in the middle. The CDR3 covers 12 residues. The CDR3 reads CSALDRNTEAFF. The CDR3 DNA follows: TGCAGTGCTCTTGACCGGAACACTGAAGCTTTCTTT.

A few counts support this clonotype. J is TRBJ1-5 and V is TRBV6-5; D ambiguous. V lost 5 bases to trimming and J lost 1 base, with 9 bases between them. The CDR3 sequence is 14 residues long. From germline, CDR1 is MNHEY and CDR2 SVGAGI. The CDR3 here is CASSPRNSNQPQHF. The CDR3 DNA reads as TGTGCCAGCAGTCCAAGAAACAGCAATCAGCCCCAGCATTTT.

The J gene is TRBJ2-2, the V gene TRBV6-5; D is uncertain. The CDR3 is 14 amino acids. Trimming removed 2 bases from V and 3 bases from J, with 7 bases in between. The germline CDR1 and CDR2 sequences are MNHEY and SVGAGI. In nucleotides, the CDR3 is TGTGCCAGCAGTTACCGTCCCTACACCGGGGAGCTGTTTTTT. Translated, it gives CASSYRPYTGELFF.

The rearrangement joins TRBV15 to TRBJ1-1, with D unresolved. The germline V gene encodes CDR1 LNHNV and CDR2 YYDKDF (reference sequence). The CDR3 sequence is 15 residues long. The germline V and J ends were trimmed by 0 bases and 5 bases, with 13 bases remaining between them. CDR3 sequence reads: CATSRDEKEETEAFF. The CDR3, as DNA: TGTGCCACCAGCAGAGATGAGAAGGAGGAGACTGAAGCTTTCTTT.

The chain carries TRBV11-2 and TRBJ2-2; D gene ambiguous. The CDR3 is made up of 13 amino acids. Trimming removed 4 bases from V and 1 base from J, with 4 bases in between. The germline gives CDR1 SGHAT, CDR2 FQNNGV. This CDR3 is CASSSKNTGELFF. The CDR3 DNA sequence: TGTGCCAGCAGCTCCAAGAACACCGGGGAGCTGTTTTTT. Full variable domain (missing parts from reference TRBV11-2 and TRBJ2-2): EAGVAQSPRYKIIEKRQSVAFWCNPISGHATLYWYQQILGQGPKLLIQFQNNGVVDDSQLPKDRFSAERLKGVDSTLKIQPAKLEDSAVYLCASSSKNTGELFFGEGSRLTVL.

The sample holds a few counts of this clonotype. This chain uses TRBV5-1 with TRBJ1-4, with 9 bases lining up with TRBD1. The CDR3 runs to 14 residues. Germline V gene sequence: CDR1 SGHRS, CDR2 YFSETQ. V was pared by 0 bases and J by 10 bases, with 4 bases of the junction left unmatched. The CDR3 sequence is CASSLGTGDRKLFF. The CDR3, as DNA: TGCGCCAGCAGCTTGGGGACAGGGGACCGAAAACTGTTTTTT.

V is TRBV15 and J is TRBJ2-7, with no clear D. This CDR3 spans 14 amino acids. Per germline, CDR1 LNHNV and CDR2 YYDKDF (reference sequence). V lost 0 bases to trimming and J lost 5 bases, with 11 bases between them. The CDR3 reads CATSRDLEGHEQYF. The CDR3 nucleotides read TGTGCCACCAGCAGAGATCTAGAAGGCCACGAGCAGTACTTC.

This clonotype has only a few counts. The rearrangement joins TRBV7-2 to TRBJ1-2, with 7 bases aligning to TRBD1. Germline V gene data show CDR1 as SGHTA and CDR2 as FQGNSA. Unmatched junction bases numbered 16, after V lost 1 base and J lost 8 bases. The CDR3 loop spans 17 amino acids. CDR3 in DNA: TGTGCCAGCAGCTTAGAGGGCCTACAGGGGTTTACATACGGCTACACCTTC. It encodes CASSLEGLQGFTYGYTF.

This sequence joins TRBV20-1 and TRBJ2-7; D gene uncertain. V was pared by 3 bases and J by 4 bases, with 13 bases between. CDR3 size: 13 residues. Germline V lookup: CDR1 DFQATT, CDR2 SNEGSKA (reference sequence). CDR3 protein: CSASRLVAYEQYF. Here the CDR3 DNA reads TGCAGTGCTAGTCGGCTCGTGGCGTACGAGCAGTACTTC.

This clonotype was seen many times. V and J are TRBV12-3 or TRBV12-4 and TRBJ1-1, with D hard to call. Between the trimmed V and J ends, which lost 6 bases and 1 base, there was a span of 9 bases. The CDR3 is 13 residues long. The DNA for the CDR3 is TGTGCCAGCAGGTCGACAACGAACACTGAAGCTTTCTTT. As protein: CASRSTTNTEAFF.

V is TRBV5-1 and J is TRBJ1-2, with TRBD1 as a possible D gene (6 bases). This CDR3 contains 14 residues. Trimming left V 4 bases short and J 3 bases short, with 13 bases between. Germline V gives CDR1 SGHRS, CDR2 YFSETQ. The CDR3 region is CASSLTGRDYGYTF. The CDR3, as DNA: TGCGCCAGCAGCCTTACAGGGAGGGACTATGGCTACACCTTC.

This clonotype was seen just once. The V and J genes are TRBV5-1 and TRBJ2-1; D call uncertain. Trimming took 3 bases from V and 2 from J, leaving 0 bases between them. The germline gives CDR1 SGHRS, CDR2 YFSETQ. The CDR3 has 11 amino acids. In DNA form, the CDR3 reads TGCGCCAGCAGCTCCTACAATGAGCAGTTCTTC. This sequence encodes CASSSYNEQFF.

This clonotype has a handful of counts. The chain joins TRBV5-1 to TRBJ1-5; D is unresolved. Trimming cost V 0 bases and J 1 base, with 5 bases left between them. Germline lookup yields CDR1 SGHRS and CDR2 YFSETQ. The CDR3 covers 14 residues. The CDR3 nucleotides are TGCGCCAGCAGCTTGGACACGAGCAATCAGCCCCAGCATTTT. It is translated as CASSLDTSNQPQHF. Together with reference TRBV5-1 and TRBJ1-5, the CDR3 gives the full variable domain: KAGVTQTPRYLIKTRGQQVTLSCSPISGHRSVSWYQQTPGQGLQFLFEYFSETQRNKGNFPGRFSGRQFSNSRSEMNVSTLELGDSALYLCASSLDTSNQPQHFGDGTRLSIL.